This TCR beta chain came from a study of radiotherapy plus CTLA-4 blockade in lung cancer (dated by TCRdb to 2016 to 2019). Regarding the study in general: Objective responses occurred in roughly a sixth of enrolled patients, and just over 30% achieved disease control. Overall results and qualifications from the work: After treatment with radiotherapy and ipilimumab, TCR clones that originated in tumors expanded in peripheral blood. Early dynamic changes in blood T cell clones, together with increased serum interferon-beta after radiation, were reported as the strongest predictors of response.

Library method: the immunoSEQ multiplex PCR assay. Not all clones reach the TCRdb copy of this immuneACCESS table, which keeps in-frame sequences only. Checked studies attribute under half of the gap to unresolved V genes and leave the rest unexplained. In all, the sample holds more than 95,000 clones, and about four fifths of those were seen once. Approximately 5% of the sample is in the top ten clones. From the cysteine up to the phenylalanine, the CDR3 has a length of 12 residues. Solely the CDR3 DNA is kept, with 36 bases framed from the first base. V is reduced by 3 bases and J by 6 bases, leaving a spacing of 6 bases between them. Per the germline V gene, SGDLS is the CDR1 and YYNGEE is the CDR2. Turning to this clone: Its antigen is currently not known. Base qualities are not recorded, but no much larger clone differs from it by a single base. Other DNA variants within this sample encode the same CDR3.

The study tested focal radiation therapy combined with CTLA-4 blockade (ipilimumab) in patients with chemo-refractory metastatic non-small-cell lung cancer. This TCR came from a human donor with non-small cell lung cancer who had a partial response to radiotherapy plus ipilimumab. The chain uses TRBV9 and TRBJ2-2, with no confidently assigned D gene. The material was peripheral blood, obtained from a patient treated with radiotherapy plus ipilimumab. In nucleotide form, the sequence is TGTGCCAGCAGCGCGCCGGCCGGGGAGCTGTTTTTT. It specifies CASSAPAGELFF.